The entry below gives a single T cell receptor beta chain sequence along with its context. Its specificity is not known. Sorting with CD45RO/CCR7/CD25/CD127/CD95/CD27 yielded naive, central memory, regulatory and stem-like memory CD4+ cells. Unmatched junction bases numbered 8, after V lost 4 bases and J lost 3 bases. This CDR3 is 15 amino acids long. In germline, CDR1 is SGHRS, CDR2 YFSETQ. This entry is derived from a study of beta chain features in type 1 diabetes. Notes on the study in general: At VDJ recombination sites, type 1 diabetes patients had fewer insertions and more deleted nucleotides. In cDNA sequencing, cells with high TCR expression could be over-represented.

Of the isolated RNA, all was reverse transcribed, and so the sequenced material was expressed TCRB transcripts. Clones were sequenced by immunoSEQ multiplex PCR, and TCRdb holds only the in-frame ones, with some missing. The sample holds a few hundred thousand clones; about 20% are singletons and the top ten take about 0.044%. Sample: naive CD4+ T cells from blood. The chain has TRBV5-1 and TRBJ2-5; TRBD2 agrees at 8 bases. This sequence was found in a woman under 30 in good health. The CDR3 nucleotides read TGCGCCAGCAGCCAAGGGACTAGAAAAGAAGAGACCCAGTACTTC. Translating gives CASSQGTRKEETQYF. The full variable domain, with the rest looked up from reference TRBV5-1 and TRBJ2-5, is KAGVTQTPRYLIKTRGQQVTLSCSPISGHRSVSWYQQTPGQGLQFLFEYFSETQRNKGNFPGRFSGRQFSNSRSEMNVSTLELGDSALYLCASSQGTRKEETQYFGPGTRLLVL.